This T cell receptor beta chain is from a study of blood T cell repertoires in COVID-19. Across the whole study: From T cells, B-cell-depleted T cells, or PBMCs came the material, which was cDNA or gDNA.

Assay: immunoSEQ multiplex PCR; the TCRdb copy retains only in-frame clones and omits some. The table records 200,000 to 300,000 clones, more than 75% of them present only once. Germline V lookup: CDR1 SGHTA, CDR2 FQGNSA. CDR3 length: 16 amino acids. V gave up 2 bases and J gave up 9 bases, with 17 bases separating them. Participants were aged about 18 to 100 years from about 25 US areas. Participants reported their clinical history, and cohort assignment relied on those reports. Donors of Cohort 3 who recovered were those that had two negative PCRs, clearance, or symptom resolution. The chain employs TRBV7-2 and TRBJ1-6; the D gene is possibly TRBD1 (5 bases). The specimen sequenced was PBMCs or T cells enriched from blood (not recorded which). The TCR was taken from a woman aged 45-60 years who had recovered from COVID-19. This CDR3 reads CASSLRGNNLGSPLHF. The DNA of the CDR3 is TGTGCCAGCAGCTTACGGGGGAACAACTTGGGTTCACCCCTCCACTTT.